What follows describes a single T cell receptor (beta chain). Assay: immunoSEQ multiplex PCR; the TCRdb copy retains only in-frame clones and omits some. This sample has around 51,000 clones, with roughly 93% found just once. This record belongs to a study of T cell changes during pregnancy in multiple sclerosis. This CDR3 comprises 17 residues. In germline, CDR1 is LNHDA, CDR2 SQIVND (reference sequence). With 5 bases clipped from V and 2 bases from J, the junction kept 5 bases outside the gene matches. The sequence came from a female donor with multiple sclerosis, enrolled in a pregnancy study. This sequence joins TRBV19 and TRBJ2-1, with TRBD2 matching 14 bases. The input for sequencing was peripheral blood, taken in the second trimester of pregnancy. CDR3 residues: CASSPGLAGEAYNEQFF. DNA of the CDR3: TGTGCCAGTAGTCCGGGACTAGCGGGAGAGGCCTACAATGAGCAGTTCTTC.